This TCR beta chain was profiled in a study of monozygotic twins with inflammatory bowel disease. From the 5' RACE reads, TCRdb lists one entry per CDR3 protein and no DNA. In total, the table holds fewer than 200,000 distinct CDR3 sequences. CDR1 and CDR2 from the germline V gene are SEHNR and FQNEAQ (reference sequence). The CDR3 is 13 amino acids. This TCR came from a human donor with ulcerative colitis or Crohn's disease, or a healthy co-twin of an affected twin (not recorded which). The chain employs TRBV7-9 and TRBJ1-1. Material: blood. CDR3 in amino acids: CASSPRLNTEAFF. The full variable domain, in which reference TRBV7-9 and TRBJ1-1 provide the parts outside the CDR3, is DTGVSQNPRHKITKRGQNVTFRCDPISEHNRLYWYRQTLGQGPEFLTYFQNEAQLEKSRLLSDRFSAERPKGSFSTLEIQRTEQGDSAMYLCASSPRLNTEAFFGQGTRLTVV.